This T cell receptor (beta chain) was retrieved from a study of shared clonotypes between healthy human individuals. As for this clone: This same CDR3 is encoded by further DNA sequences in the sample.

Trimming took off 2 bases at V and 1 base at J, with 3 bases between the two ends. The CDR3 spans 13 residues. Germline lookup yields CDR1 KGHSH and CDR2 LQKENI. The protocol was immunoSEQ multiplex PCR, while the TCRdb copy is restricted to in-frame clones and leaves out a portion. The table has approximately 2.4 million clones, approximately 94% seen once. The sequencing input was naive CD4+ T cells sorted from blood. This sample's subset: CD45RA+ positively selected. This sequence joins TRBV18 and TRBJ1-5; no firm D call. The source is a young man in good health. CDR3 sequence reads: CASSPYSNQPQHF. The CDR3 nucleotides are TGTGCCAGCTCACCATACAGCAATCAGCCCCAGCATTTT.